The rows below give T cell receptor beta chains drawn from one sample of a study of shared clonotypes between healthy human individuals. Produced via immunoSEQ multiplex PCR; TCRdb's table is partial and in-frame only. The data contain 950,000 to 1,300,000 clones, under 80% of them singletons. Sequencing was carried out using memory CD4+ T cells sorted from blood. These receptors were collected from a man younger than 30 in good health. Both conserved end residues are part of each CDR3. D genes are given only for firm matches. Size tells how often a clone was seen (once, few, many) or the class of an expanded clone, and some rows leave it out.

j_call,d_call,clone_size,v_call,cdr3_nt,cdr3_aa
TRBJ1-4,TRBD1,few,TRBV30,TGTGCCTGGAGTGTAAAGCGACAGGGTGAAAAACTGTTTTTT,CAWSVKRQGEKLFF
TRBJ1-2,-,-,TRBV30,TGTGCCTGGAGGGGGGCTTCTGGCTACACCTTC,CAWRGASGYTF
TRBJ1-5,-,-,TRBV5-8,TGTGCCAGCAGCTTGGGGGCCGGGAAGGTAGGACAGCCCCAGCATTTT,CASSLGAGKVGQPQHF
TRBJ1-2,-,-,TRBV13,TGTGCCAGCAGGCCTCAGGGAAAAACTAACTATGGCTACACCTTC,CASRPQGKTNYGYTF
TRBJ2-6,TRBD2,many,TRBV7-2,TGTGCCAGCAGCCCCCGGGGGGGCTCTGGGGCCAACGTCCTGACTTTC,CASSPRGGSGANVLTF
TRBJ2-7,TRBD2,-,TRBV27,TGTGCCAGCAGTTCGGGGGGGGCCTACGAGCAGTACTTC,CASSSGGAYEQYF
TRBJ1-5,-,-,TRBV15,TGTGCCACCAGCAGAGAAGGAGGCAATCAGCCCCAGCATTTT,CATSREGGNQPQHF
TRBJ2-1,TRBD2,-,TRBV7-7,TGTGCTAGCAGCTTGGACACTAGCGGCAATGAGCAGTTCTTC,CASSLDTSGNEQFF
TRBJ1-1,TRBD1,-,TRBV9,TGTGCCAGCAGCGAGACTGGGGGGACAGGGGCTGAAGCTTTCTTT,CASSETGGTGAEAFF
TRBJ2-3,-,-,TRBV29-1,TGCAGCGTTGTTTCCATAAATACGCAGTATTTT,CSVVSINTQYF
TRBJ1-2,-,-,TRBV28,TGTGCCAGCAGTTTCGGGGCTAACTATGGCTACACCTTC,CASSFGANYGYTF
TRBJ1-1,TRBD1,-,TRBV11-3,TGTGCCAGCAGCTTTGACAGGGGGGACACTGAAGCTTTCTTT,CASSFDRGDTEAFF
TRBJ2-7,-,-,TRBV5-1,TGCGCCAGCAGCTTGCTTCCTAACTACGAGCAGTACTTC,CASSLLPNYEQYF
TRBJ2-1,TRBD1,-,TRBV9,TGTGCCAGCAGCATAACGGGGACAGGGGTGTGGAATGAGCAGTTCTTC,CASSITGTGVWNEQFF
TRBJ1-5,TRBD1,few,TRBV2,TGTGCCAGCAAGGGGGCCTCAGATCAGCCCCAGCATTTT,CASKGASDQPQHF
TRBJ1-1,-,-,TRBV2,TGTGCCAGCAGCGCCGTCACAGTCAACACTGAAGCTTTCTTT,CASSAVTVNTEAFF
TRBJ1-1,TRBD1,-,TRBV5-1,TGCGCCAGCAGCTCTTCCGGGGCAGGGGGGACTGAAGCTTTCTTT,CASSSSGAGGTEAFF
TRBJ1-5,-,-,TRBV5-6,TGTGCCAGCAGCCCCTCGGCTTGGGGGGGCAATCAGCCCCAGCATTTT,CASSPSAWGGNQPQHF
TRBJ2-5,-,-,TRBV7-8,TGTGCCAGCAGCTTAGTACGGGGGCCCCAGTACTTC,CASSLVRGPQYF
TRBJ1-1,TRBD1,-,TRBV11-3,TGTGCCAGCAGCCCCGGACAGGGGTTAGCTTTCTTT,CASSPGQGLAFF
TRBJ2-3,TRBD2,-,TRBV9,TGTGCCAGCAGCGTAGGTCTAGCGGGAGTTACGCAGTATTTT,CASSVGLAGVTQYF
TRBJ1-1,-,-,TRBV5-3,TGTGCCAGAAGCTTTTGGGTGAACACTGAAGCTTTCTTT,CARSFWVNTEAFF
TRBJ2-7,-,-,TRBV5-1,TGCGCCAGCAGCCGGGGGACTGCCTACGAGCAGTACTTC,CASSRGTAYEQYF
TRBJ2-7,TRBD2,-,TRBV30,TGTGCCTGGACGATTCTTCACCGGGGGGGCGAGCAGTACTTC,CAWTILHRGGEQYF
TRBJ2-2,TRBD2,-,TRBV9,TGTGCCAGCAGCCGTTGGGGCGGGGGACCAACGAACACCGGGGAGCTGTTTTTT,CASSRWGGGPTNTGELFF
TRBJ2-7,-,-,TRBV6-1,TGTGCCGCCGGACACGCTTCCTACGAGCAGTACTTC,CAAGHASYEQYF
TRBJ1-2,-,-,TRBV19,TGTGCCAGTAGTCCGGGGTGGGGACCTAACTATGGCTACACCTTC,CASSPGWGPNYGYTF
TRBJ2-2,-,-,TRBV9,TGTGCCAGCCAGGGACCGAACACCGGGGAGCTGTTTTTT,CASQGPNTGELFF
TRBJ2-2,-,-,TRBV10-1,TGCGCCAGTAGAAGACTAGTGAACACCGGGGAGCTGTTTTTT,CASRRLVNTGELFF
TRBJ2-2,-,-,TRBV12-5,TGTGCTAGTGGCACGACAGGCTCCACCGGGGAGCTGTTTTTT,CASGTTGSTGELFF
TRBJ2-5,-,-,TRBV7-3,TGTGCCAGCAGCCCAACCGGGTACAAGGGACAAGAGACCCAGTACTTC,CASSPTGYKGQETQYF
TRBJ2-3,-,-,TRBV2,TGTGCCTCCTCCGGCTATCCATACCCCTATACGCAGTATTTT,CASSGYPYPYTQYF
TRBJ2-1,-,-,TRBV5-1,TGCGCCAGCAGCACGGGACAAACGGTGACGAGGTCCTACAATGAGCAGTTCTTC,CASSTGQTVTRSYNEQFF
TRBJ1-5,-,-,TRBV5-6,TGTGCCAGCAGCTACGCAGGGGGCAATCAGCCCCAGCATTTT,CASSYAGGNQPQHF
TRBJ1-3,-,-,TRBV19,TGTGCCAGTAGTATAGGCCTCTCTGGAAACACCATATATTTT,CASSIGLSGNTIYF
TRBJ2-6,TRBD1,-,TRBV6-1,TGTGCCAGCAGTGCAACAGGGGCTGGGGCCAACGTCCTGACTTTC,CASSATGAGANVLTF
TRBJ2-7,-,-,TRBV5-1,TGCGCCAGCAGCCTGTCAGGGCGTTTGTACGAGCAGTACTTC,CASSLSGRLYEQYF
TRBJ2-7,-,few,TRBV20-1,TGCAGTGCTAGAGATCTTAACGAGCAGTACTTC,CSARDLNEQYF
TRBJ1-3,TRBD1,-,TRBV30,TGTGCCTGGAGTAGTGGGACAGGGGGCCGGACCCCTGGAAACACCATATATTTT,CAWSSGTGGRTPGNTIYF
TRBJ1-4,-,-,TRBV7-8,TGTGCCAGCAGCTCTCAGGGGCGAGGTGAAAAACTGTTTTTT,CASSSQGRGEKLFF